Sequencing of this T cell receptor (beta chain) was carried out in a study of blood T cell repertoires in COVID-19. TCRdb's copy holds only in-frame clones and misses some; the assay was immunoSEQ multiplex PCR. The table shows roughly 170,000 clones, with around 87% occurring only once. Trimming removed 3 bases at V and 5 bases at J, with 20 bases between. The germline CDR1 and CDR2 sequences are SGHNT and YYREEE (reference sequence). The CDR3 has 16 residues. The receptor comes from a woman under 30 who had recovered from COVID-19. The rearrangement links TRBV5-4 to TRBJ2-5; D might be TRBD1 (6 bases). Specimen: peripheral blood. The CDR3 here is CASSSRPGQGEETQYF. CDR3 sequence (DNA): TGTGCCAGCAGCTCTCGACCGGGACAAGGGGAGGAGACCCAGTACTTC.